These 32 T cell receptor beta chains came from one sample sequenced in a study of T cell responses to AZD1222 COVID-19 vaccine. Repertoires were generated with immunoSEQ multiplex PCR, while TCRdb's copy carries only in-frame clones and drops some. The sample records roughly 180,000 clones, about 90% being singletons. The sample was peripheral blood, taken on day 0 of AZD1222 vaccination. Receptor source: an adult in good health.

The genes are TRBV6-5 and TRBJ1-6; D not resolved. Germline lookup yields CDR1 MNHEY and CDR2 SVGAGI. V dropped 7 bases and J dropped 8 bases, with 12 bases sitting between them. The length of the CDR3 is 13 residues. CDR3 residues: CASNRGRDSPLHF. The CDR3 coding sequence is TGTGCCAGCAACCGAGGACGGGATTCACCCCTCCACTTT.

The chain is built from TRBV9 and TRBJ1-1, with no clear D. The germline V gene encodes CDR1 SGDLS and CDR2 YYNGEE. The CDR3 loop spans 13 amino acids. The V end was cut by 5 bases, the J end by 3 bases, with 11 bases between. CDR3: CASSLESYTEAFF. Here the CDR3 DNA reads TGTGCCAGCAGTCTGGAATCGTACACTGAAGCTTTCTTT.

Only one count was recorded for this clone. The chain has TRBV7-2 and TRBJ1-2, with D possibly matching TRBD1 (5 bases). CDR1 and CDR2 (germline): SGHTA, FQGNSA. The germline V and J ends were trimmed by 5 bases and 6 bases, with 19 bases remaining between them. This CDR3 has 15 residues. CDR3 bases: TGTGCCAGCAGCCCCGCTTGGGGCCGAAGCGATGGCTACACCTTC. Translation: CASSPAWGRSDGYTF.

The CDR3 DNA is TGTGCCAGCAGCCAAGAATGGAGGAACACTGAAGCTTTCTTT. This gives the protein CASSQEWRNTEAFF. The chain links TRBV4-2 to TRBJ1-1; D call uncertain. V was trimmed by 0 bases and J by 1 base, leaving 6 bases between them. Germline lookup yields CDR1 LGHNA and CDR2 YNFKEQ. The CDR3 covers 14 residues.

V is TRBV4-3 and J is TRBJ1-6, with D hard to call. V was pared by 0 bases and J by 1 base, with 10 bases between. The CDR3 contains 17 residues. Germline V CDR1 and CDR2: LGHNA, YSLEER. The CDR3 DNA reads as TGCGCCAGCAGCCAAGAGGGGAGTAGATCCTATAATTCACCCCTCCACTTT. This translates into CASSQEGSRSYNSPLHF.

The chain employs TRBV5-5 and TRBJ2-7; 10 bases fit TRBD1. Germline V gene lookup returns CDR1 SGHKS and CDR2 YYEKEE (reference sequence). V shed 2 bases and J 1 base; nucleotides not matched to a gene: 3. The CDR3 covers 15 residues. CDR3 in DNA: TGTGCCAGCAGCTTTCGGGACAGGGGATCCTACGAGCAGTACTTC. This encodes CASSFRDRGSYEQYF.

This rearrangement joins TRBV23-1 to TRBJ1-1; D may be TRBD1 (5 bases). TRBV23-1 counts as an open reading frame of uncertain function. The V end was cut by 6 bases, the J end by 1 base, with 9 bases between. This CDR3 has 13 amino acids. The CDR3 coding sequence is TGCGCCAGCAGCCACGGACAGAACACTGAAGCTTTCTTT. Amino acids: CASSHGQNTEAFF.

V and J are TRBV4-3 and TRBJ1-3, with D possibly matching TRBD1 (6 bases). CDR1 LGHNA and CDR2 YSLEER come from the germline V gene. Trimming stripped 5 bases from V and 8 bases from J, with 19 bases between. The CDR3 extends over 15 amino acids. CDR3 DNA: TGCGCCAGCAGCTACGAAGGGGGAAGGGGGGACACCATATATTTT. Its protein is CASSYEGGRGDTIYF.

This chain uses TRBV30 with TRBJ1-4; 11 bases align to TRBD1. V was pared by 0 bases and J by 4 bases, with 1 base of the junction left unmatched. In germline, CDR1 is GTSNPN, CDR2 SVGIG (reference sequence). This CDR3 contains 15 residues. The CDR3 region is CAWSVGTGGNEKLFF. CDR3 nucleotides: TGTGCCTGGAGTGTAGGGACAGGGGGTAATGAAAAACTGTTTTTT.

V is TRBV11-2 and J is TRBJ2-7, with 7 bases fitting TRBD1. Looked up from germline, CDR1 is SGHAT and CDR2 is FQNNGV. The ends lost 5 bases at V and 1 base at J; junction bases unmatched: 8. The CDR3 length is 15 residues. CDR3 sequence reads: CASSVRDSPSYEQYF. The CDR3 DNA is TGTGCCAGCAGCGTCCGGGACAGCCCGTCCTACGAGCAGTACTTC. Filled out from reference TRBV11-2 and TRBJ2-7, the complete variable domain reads EAGVAQSPRYKIIEKRQSVAFWCNPISGHATLYWYQQILGQGPKLLIQFQNNGVVDDSQLPKDRFSAERLKGVDSTLKIQPAKLEDSAVYLCASSVRDSPSYEQYFGPGTRLTVT.

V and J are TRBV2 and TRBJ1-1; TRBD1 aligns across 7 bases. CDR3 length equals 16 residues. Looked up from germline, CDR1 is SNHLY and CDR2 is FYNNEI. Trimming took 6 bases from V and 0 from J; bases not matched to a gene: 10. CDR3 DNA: TGTGCCAGCAGAGCCGTGGGACAGCGAATGAACACTGAAGCTTTCTTT. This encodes CASRAVGQRMNTEAFF.

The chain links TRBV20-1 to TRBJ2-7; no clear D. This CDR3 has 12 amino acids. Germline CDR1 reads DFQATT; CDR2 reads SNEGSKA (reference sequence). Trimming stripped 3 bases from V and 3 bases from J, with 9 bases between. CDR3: CSASNSRYEQYF. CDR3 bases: TGCAGTGCTAGTAACAGCCGCTACGAGCAGTACTTC.

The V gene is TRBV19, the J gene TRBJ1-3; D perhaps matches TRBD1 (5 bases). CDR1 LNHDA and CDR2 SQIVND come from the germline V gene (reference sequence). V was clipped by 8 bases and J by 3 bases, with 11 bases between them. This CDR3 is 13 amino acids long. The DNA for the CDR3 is TGTGCCAGTTCCGACAGTTATGGAAACACCATATATTTT. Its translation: CASSDSYGNTIYF.

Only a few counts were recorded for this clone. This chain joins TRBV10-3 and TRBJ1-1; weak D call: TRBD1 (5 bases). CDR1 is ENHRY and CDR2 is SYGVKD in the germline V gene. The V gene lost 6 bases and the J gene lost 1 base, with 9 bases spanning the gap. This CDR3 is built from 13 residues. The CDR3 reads CAIRDRQNTEAFF. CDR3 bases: TGTGCCATCAGAGACAGACAGAACACTGAAGCTTTCTTT.

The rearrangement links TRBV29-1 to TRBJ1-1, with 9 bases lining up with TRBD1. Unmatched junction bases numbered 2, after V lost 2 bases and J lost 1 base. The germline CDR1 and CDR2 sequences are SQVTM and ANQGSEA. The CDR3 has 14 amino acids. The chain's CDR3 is CSVEMGQGNTEAFF. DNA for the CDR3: TGCAGCGTTGAAATGGGACAGGGGAACACTGAAGCTTTCTTT.

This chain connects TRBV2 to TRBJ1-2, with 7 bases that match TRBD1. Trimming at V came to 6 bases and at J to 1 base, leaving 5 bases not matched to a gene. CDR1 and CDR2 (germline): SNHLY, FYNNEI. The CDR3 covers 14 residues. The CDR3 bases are TGTGCCAGCAGCCGGACAGGTCTTAACTATGGCTACACCTTC. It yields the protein CASSRTGLNYGYTF.

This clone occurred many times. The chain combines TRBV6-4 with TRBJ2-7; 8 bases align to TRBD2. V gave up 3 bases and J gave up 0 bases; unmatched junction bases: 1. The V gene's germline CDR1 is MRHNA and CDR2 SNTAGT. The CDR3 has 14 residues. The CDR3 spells CASSETSDSYEQYF. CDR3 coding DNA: TGTGCCAGCAGTGAGACTAGCGACTCCTACGAGCAGTACTTC.

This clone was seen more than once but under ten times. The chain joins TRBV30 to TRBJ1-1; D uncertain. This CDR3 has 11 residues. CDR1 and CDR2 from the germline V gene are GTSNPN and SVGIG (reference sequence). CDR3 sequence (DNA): TGTTCTTCCCAAAAGGAGGCTGAGTCTTTCTTT. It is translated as CSSQKEAESFF.

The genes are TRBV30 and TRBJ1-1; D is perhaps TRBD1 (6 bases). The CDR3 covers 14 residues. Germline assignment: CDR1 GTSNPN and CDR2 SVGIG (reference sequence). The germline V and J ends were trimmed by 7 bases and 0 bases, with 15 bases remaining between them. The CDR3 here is CASRRTALNTEAFF. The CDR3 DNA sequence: TGTGCCTCCCGAAGGACAGCCCTGAACACTGAAGCTTTCTTT.

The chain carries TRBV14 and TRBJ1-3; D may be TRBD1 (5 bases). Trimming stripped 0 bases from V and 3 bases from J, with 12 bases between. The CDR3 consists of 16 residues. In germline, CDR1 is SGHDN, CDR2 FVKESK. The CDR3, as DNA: TGTGCCAGCAGCCAAGAAAGGGGCGGCTTTGGAAACACCATATATTTT. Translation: CASSQERGGFGNTIYF.

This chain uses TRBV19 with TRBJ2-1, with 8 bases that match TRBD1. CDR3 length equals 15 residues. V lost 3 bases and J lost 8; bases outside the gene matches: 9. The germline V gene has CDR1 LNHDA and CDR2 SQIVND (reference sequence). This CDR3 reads CASSMFDRGFDEQFF. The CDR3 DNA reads TGTGCCAGTAGTATGTTTGACAGGGGCTTCGATGAGCAGTTCTTC.

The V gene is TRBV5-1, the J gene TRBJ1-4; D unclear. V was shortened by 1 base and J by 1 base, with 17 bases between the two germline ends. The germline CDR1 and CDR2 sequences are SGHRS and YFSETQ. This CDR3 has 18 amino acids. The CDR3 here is CASSLLAVQRQTNEKLFF. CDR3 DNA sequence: TGCGCCAGCAGCTTGTTAGCTGTTCAAAGACAAACTAATGAAAAACTGTTTTTT.

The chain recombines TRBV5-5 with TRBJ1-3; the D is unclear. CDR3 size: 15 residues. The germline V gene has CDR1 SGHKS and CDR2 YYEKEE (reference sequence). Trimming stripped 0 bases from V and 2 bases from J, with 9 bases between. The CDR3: CASSLVMTPGNTIYF. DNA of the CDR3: TGTGCCAGCAGCTTGGTAATGACACCTGGAAACACCATATATTTT.

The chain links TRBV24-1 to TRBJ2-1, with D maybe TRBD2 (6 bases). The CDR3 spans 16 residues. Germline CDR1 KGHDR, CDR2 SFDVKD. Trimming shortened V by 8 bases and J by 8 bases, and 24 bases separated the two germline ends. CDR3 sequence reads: CATTRGGAGHGDEQFF. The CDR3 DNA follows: TGTGCCACCACTCGAGGAGGGGCAGGGCACGGTGATGAGCAGTTCTTC.

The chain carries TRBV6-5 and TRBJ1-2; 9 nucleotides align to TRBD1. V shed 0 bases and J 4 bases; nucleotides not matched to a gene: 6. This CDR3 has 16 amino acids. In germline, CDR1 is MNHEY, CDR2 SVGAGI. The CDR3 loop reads CASSYSGQGKPYGYTF. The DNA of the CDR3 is TGTGCCAGCAGTTACTCCGGACAGGGGAAACCCTATGGCTACACCTTC.

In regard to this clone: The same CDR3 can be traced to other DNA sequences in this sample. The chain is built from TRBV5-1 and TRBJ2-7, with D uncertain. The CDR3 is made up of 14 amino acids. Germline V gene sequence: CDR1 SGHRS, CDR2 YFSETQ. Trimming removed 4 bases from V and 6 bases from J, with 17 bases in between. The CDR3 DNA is TGCGCCAGCAGCCAGACACCTGGTCCGGCCGAGCAGTACTTC. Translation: CASSQTPGPAEQYF.

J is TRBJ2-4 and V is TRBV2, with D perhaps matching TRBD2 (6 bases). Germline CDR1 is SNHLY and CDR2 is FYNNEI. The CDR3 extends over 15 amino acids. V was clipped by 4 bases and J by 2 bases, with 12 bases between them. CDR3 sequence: CASSVIGGTKNIQYF. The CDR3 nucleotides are TGTGCCAGCAGTGTAATCGGGGGAACCAAAAACATTCAGTACTTC.

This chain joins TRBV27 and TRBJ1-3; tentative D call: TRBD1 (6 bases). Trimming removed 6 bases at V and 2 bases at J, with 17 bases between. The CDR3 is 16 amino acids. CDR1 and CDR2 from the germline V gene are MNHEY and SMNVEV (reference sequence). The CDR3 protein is CASRASGTITGNTIYF. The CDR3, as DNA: TGTGCCAGCAGGGCCTCCGGGACAATTACTGGAAACACCATATATTTT.

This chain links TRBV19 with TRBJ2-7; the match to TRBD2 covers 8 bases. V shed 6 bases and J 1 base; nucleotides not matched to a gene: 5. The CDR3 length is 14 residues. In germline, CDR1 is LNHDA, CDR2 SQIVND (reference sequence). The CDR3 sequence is CASSFSGASYEQYF. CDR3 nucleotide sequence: TGTGCCAGTAGCTTTAGCGGGGCGTCCTACGAGCAGTACTTC.

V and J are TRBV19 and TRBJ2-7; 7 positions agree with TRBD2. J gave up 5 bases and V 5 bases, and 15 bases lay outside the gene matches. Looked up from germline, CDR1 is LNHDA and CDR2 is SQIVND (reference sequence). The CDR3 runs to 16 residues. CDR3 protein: CASSSMGGRTGDEQYF. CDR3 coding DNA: TGTGCCAGTAGTTCAATGGGCGGGAGAACAGGCGACGAGCAGTACTTC.

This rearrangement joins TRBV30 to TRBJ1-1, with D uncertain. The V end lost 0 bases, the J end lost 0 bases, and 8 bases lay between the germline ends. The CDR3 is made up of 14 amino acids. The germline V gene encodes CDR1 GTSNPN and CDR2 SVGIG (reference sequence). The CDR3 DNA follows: TGTGCCTGGAGTGTGGAAGGTTTGAACACTGAAGCTTTCTTT. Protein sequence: CAWSVEGLNTEAFF. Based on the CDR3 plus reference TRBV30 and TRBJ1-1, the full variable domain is SQTIHQWPATLVQPVGSPLSLECTVEGTSNPNLYWYRQAAGRGLQLLFYSVGIGQISSEVPQNLSASRPQDRQFILSSKKLLLSDSGFYLCAWSVEGLNTEAFFGQGTRLTVV.

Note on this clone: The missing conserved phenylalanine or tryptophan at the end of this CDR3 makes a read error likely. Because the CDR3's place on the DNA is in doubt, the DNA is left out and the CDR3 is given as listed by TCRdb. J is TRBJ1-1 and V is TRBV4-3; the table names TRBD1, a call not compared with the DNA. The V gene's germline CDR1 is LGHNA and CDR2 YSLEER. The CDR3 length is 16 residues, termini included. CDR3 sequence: CASSQDLESRGRIRMP.